These 29 T cell receptor beta chains share one sample of origin, sequenced in a study of TIL therapy for anti-PD-1-resistant metastatic lung cancer. Sequencing used immunoSEQ v3. TCRdb's copy holds only in-frame clones and misses some; the assay was immunoSEQ multiplex PCR. The sample has some 52,000 clones; around 79% are singletons. The time point was: pre-treatment sample, taken before nivolumab and TIL therapy. The source was blood, collected at baseline. The origin of the receptors is a woman aged 30 to 85 with non-small cell lung cancer.

V and J are TRBV18 and TRBJ1-2; D call uncertain. Germline V gene lookup returns CDR1 KGHSH and CDR2 LQKENI. This CDR3 contains 13 residues. The V gene lost 3 bases and the J gene lost 6 bases, with 11 bases spanning the gap. CDR3 amino acids: CASSPSNYDGYTF. CDR3 DNA sequence: TGTGCCAGCTCACCCAGTAACTACGATGGCTACACCTTC.

This chain connects TRBV7-9 to TRBJ1-4; D may be TRBD1 (5 bases). This CDR3 comprises 19 residues. V lost 4 bases to trimming and J lost 7 bases, with 28 bases between them. Per germline, CDR1 SEHNR and CDR2 FQNEAQ (reference sequence). The CDR3 here is CASSSQFWRGPLRVEKLFF. In DNA form, the CDR3 reads TGTGCCAGCAGCTCCCAATTCTGGAGGGGCCCGCTTAGGGTTGAAAAACTGTTTTTT.

The rearrangement links TRBV5-1 to TRBJ1-2; D uncertain. V lost 0 bases and J lost 0, with 3 bases in between. The length of the CDR3 is 13 residues. Germline V gives CDR1 SGHRS, CDR2 YFSETQ. CDR3 DNA sequence: TGCGCCAGCAGCTTGGACACTAACTATGGCTACACCTTC. Its translation is CASSLDTNYGYTF.

The V and J genes are TRBV5-1 and TRBJ2-3, with TRBD2 matching over 12 bases. This CDR3 is 16 amino acids long. V was clipped by 3 bases and J by 4 bases; unmatched bases: 6. Germline values: CDR1 SGHRS, CDR2 YFSETQ. This CDR3 reads CASSSPLAGGADTQYF. In DNA form, the CDR3 reads TGCGCCAGCAGCTCCCCTCTAGCGGGAGGGGCAGATACGCAGTATTTT.

This chain joins TRBV4-1 and TRBJ1-1; 9 nucleotides align to TRBD1. CDR3 length: 15 residues. CDR1 and CDR2 from the germline V gene are MGHRA and YSYEKL. V trimming: 4 bases; J trimming: 5 bases; junction bases outside the gene matches: 8. The CDR3, as DNA: TGCGCCAGCAGCCCTATGGACAGGGGAGGAACTGAAGCTTTCTTT. Encoded protein: CASSPMDRGGTEAFF.

This clone appeared a few times. This chain joins TRBV2 and TRBJ1-3, with D perhaps TRBD1 (5 bases). Trimming removed 2 bases at V and 0 bases at J, with 20 bases between. In germline, CDR1 is SNHLY, CDR2 FYNNEI. This CDR3 comprises 19 residues. This CDR3 is CASSEQLRVGRGSGNTIYF. DNA for the CDR3: TGTGCCAGCAGTGAACAACTCAGGGTCGGCCGTGGCTCTGGAAACACCATATATTTT.

The DNA of the CDR3 is TGTGCCAGCAGCCGACAGGGGGGGAAGGAAAAACTGTTTTTT. Amino acids: CASSRQGGKEKLFF. The V call is TRBV6-5, the J call TRBJ1-4, with 9 bases fitting TRBD1. Per germline, CDR1 MNHEY and CDR2 SVGAGI. Germline trimming cut 6 bases from V and 8 bases from J; bases unmatched to any gene: 7. The CDR3 is made up of 14 amino acids.

The CDR3 coding sequence is TGCGCCAGCAGCTTGGCCGCCGACTTAAACGAGCAGTTCTTC. Its protein product is CASSLAADLNEQFF. This sequence joins TRBV5-1 and TRBJ2-1; D unclear. The V end lost 0 bases, the J end lost 10 bases, and 14 bases lay between the germline ends. Germline V gives CDR1 SGHRS, CDR2 YFSETQ. The CDR3 sequence is 14 residues long.

This chain joins TRBV5-1 and TRBJ2-2, with 15 nucleotides matching TRBD2. Germline loops: CDR1 SGHRS, CDR2 YFSETQ. The ends lost 6 bases at V and 3 bases at J; junction bases unmatched: 9. The CDR3 has 18 residues. The DNA for the CDR3 is TGCGCCAGCAACCTACCGGGACTAGCGGGAGGCCACACCGGGGAGCTGTTTTTT. This sequence encodes CASNLPGLAGGHTGELFF.

This clone was detected once. The genes are TRBV10-3 and TRBJ2-1; D gene unclear. CDR1 ENHRY and CDR2 SYGVKD come from the germline V gene. The CDR3 is 12 residues long. V was trimmed by 5 bases and J by 8 bases, leaving 10 bases between them. The CDR3 DNA follows: TGTGCCATCAGTTCACCTGGGGATGAGCAGTTCTTC. This sequence encodes CAISSPGDEQFF.

This chain uses TRBV6-1 with TRBJ1-5, with D possibly TRBD1 on 6 matching bases. Per germline, CDR1 MNHNS and CDR2 SASEGT. Trimming left V 6 bases short and J 1 base short, with 10 bases between. The CDR3 is made up of 14 amino acids. DNA for the CDR3: TGTGCCAGCAGACAGGGTCTAAGCAATCAGCCCCAGCATTTT. It translates to CASRQGLSNQPQHF.

The chain links TRBV1 to TRBJ2-1; the D call in the table, TRBD2, was not verified against the DNA. TRBV1 is shown as a pseudogene. The CDR3 runs 14 residues. The CDR3: CTSSQAGGYNEQFF. The DNA for the CDR3 is TGCACCAGCAGCCAAGCCGGGGGGTACAATGAGCAGTTCTTC.

This chain links TRBV7-9 with TRBJ2-7; D gene uncertain. The CDR3 runs 14 residues. V was shortened by 1 base and J by 2 bases, with 9 bases between the two germline ends. Germline CDR1 is SEHNR and CDR2 is FQNEAQ (reference sequence). CDR3 region: CASSLDSVTYEQYF. In DNA form, the CDR3 reads TGTGCCAGCAGCTTAGATTCCGTGACCTACGAGCAGTACTTC.

This clone appeared a few times. The chain links TRBV11-1 to TRBJ2-7; no reliable D call. The CDR3 is 11 residues long. The germline gives CDR1 SGHAT, CDR2 FQDESV (reference sequence). The ends were cut back, 0 bases at V and 6 bases at J, with 3 bases in the middle. CDR3 sequence: CASSLALEQYF. DNA for the CDR3: TGTGCCAGCAGCTTAGCCCTCGAGCAGTACTTC.

This chain uses TRBV4-2 with TRBJ2-7, with a weak D call TRBD2 (6 bases). The CDR3 length is 18 residues. The germline CDR1 and CDR2 sequences are LGHNA and YNFKEQ. V lost 1 base and J lost 0, with 19 bases in between. CDR3: CASSQGMIGGADSYEQYF. For the CDR3, the DNA is TGTGCCAGCAGCCAAGGTATGATCGGAGGGGCAGACTCCTACGAGCAGTACTTC.

The CDR3 sequence is CASSTRTDSNQPQHF. The CDR3 DNA follows: TGTGCCAGTAGTACCCGGACGGATAGCAATCAGCCCCAGCATTTT. The V call is TRBV19, the J call TRBJ1-5; D is unclear. The CDR3 spans 15 residues. Germline CDR1 LNHDA, CDR2 SQIVND (reference sequence). The V gene lost 4 bases and the J gene lost 0 bases, with 10 bases spanning the gap.

The chain is built from TRBV5-1 and TRBJ2-3; TRBD2 matches 7 bases. Germline values: CDR1 SGHRS, CDR2 YFSETQ. The CDR3 is made up of 15 amino acids. Trimming took 1 base from V and 1 from J; bases not matched to a gene: 3. The CDR3 region is CASSLRLAGTDTQYF. In nucleotides, the CDR3 is TGCGCCAGCAGCTTGAGGCTAGCGGGCACAGATACGCAGTATTTT.

The chain has TRBV19 and TRBJ1-1; D might be TRBD1 (5 bases). CDR1 LNHDA and CDR2 SQIVND come from the germline V gene (reference sequence). V lost 3 bases, J lost 10 bases, and 12 bases lay in between. This CDR3 region has 12 residues. CDR3 sequence reads: CASSIGRAVAFF. The CDR3 region has the DNA TGTGCCAGTAGTATTGGCAGGGCTGTAGCTTTCTTT.

The chain joins TRBV4-1 to TRBJ2-7; TRBD1 aligns across 9 bases. The CDR3 totals 16 residues. V was clipped by 2 bases and J by 4 bases; unmatched bases: 9. In germline, CDR1 is MGHRA, CDR2 YSYEKL. As DNA, the CDR3 is TGCGCCAGCAGCCAACCCGGGACAGGGAAGGGTTACGAGCAGTACTTC. This encodes CASSQPGTGKGYEQYF.

This clone was counted only a few times. V is TRBV7-8 and J is TRBJ1-2; no reliable D call. Between the trimmed V and J ends, which lost 4 bases and 2 bases, there was a span of 8 bases. Germline V gives CDR1 SGHVS, CDR2 FQNEAQ. CDR3 length: 13 residues. The DNA of the CDR3 is TGTGCCAGCAGCTCGACAAGGAACTATGGCTACACCTTC. Encoded protein: CASSSTRNYGYTF.

The gene calls are TRBV28 and TRBJ1-2, with D unclear. The germline V gene encodes CDR1 MDHEN and CDR2 SYDVKM. This CDR3 has 13 residues. V lost 1 base and J 4 bases, leaving 7 bases between the germline ends. CDR3 sequence (DNA): TGTGCCAGCAGTTTATCCGGGATCTATGGCTACACCTTC. Translated, it gives CASSLSGIYGYTF.

This clone was seen a handful of times. The genes are TRBV5-6 and TRBJ2-2; 8 nucleotides align to TRBD2. The CDR3 consists of 16 residues. J was trimmed by 4 bases and V by 4 bases; bases with no gene match: 9. From germline, CDR1 is SGHDT and CDR2 YYEEEE. The CDR3 DNA is TGTGCCAGCAGCGCCCTAAGGGCGGGGGGCACCGGGGAGCTGTTTTTT. It translates to CASSALRAGGTGELFF.

This chain connects TRBV10-1 to TRBJ2-7; a possible D gene is TRBD1 (6 bases). Germline-derived CDR1 and CDR2 are WNHNN and SYGVQD (reference sequence). The CDR3 loop spans 15 amino acids. The V gene lost 8 bases and the J gene lost 3 bases, with 20 bases spanning the gap. In DNA, the CDR3 is TGCGCCAGCTCCCGAGGGTGGGACAACGACTACGAGCAGTACTTC. It encodes CASSRGWDNDYEQYF.

This chain links TRBV30 with TRBJ2-7; 11 bases are a match to TRBD2. This CDR3 has 15 residues. After removal of 3 bases from V and 5 bases from J, the junction contained 9 bases not matched to a gene. CDR1 and CDR2 (germline): GTSNPN, SVGIG (reference sequence). As DNA, the CDR3 is TGTGCCTGGAGCGGTAGCGGGGGGGCGGTCGACGAGCAGTACTTC. The encoded protein is CAWSGSGGAVDEQYF.

The chain carries TRBV6-5 and TRBJ2-3, with D possibly matching TRBD1 (5 bases). There are 13 residues in the CDR3. V was shortened by 6 bases and J by 3 bases, with 10 bases between the two germline ends. In germline, CDR1 is MNHEY, CDR2 SVGAGI. CDR3 nucleotides: TGTGCCAGCAGCTATCAGGGAACAGATACGCAGTATTTT. It yields the protein CASSYQGTDTQYF.

The chain recombines TRBV6-5 with TRBJ1-2; TRBD1 agrees at 7 bases. The CDR3 runs to 14 residues. Germline V gives CDR1 MNHEY, CDR2 SVGAGI. The V segment lost 6 bases and the J segment 4 bases; nucleotides outside the gene matches: 8. The CDR3: CASRPGQASYGYTF. For the CDR3, the DNA is TGTGCCAGCAGGCCCGGACAGGCATCCTATGGCTACACCTTC.

This chain connects TRBV28 to TRBJ1-2; D perhaps matches TRBD1 (5 bases). Germline loops: CDR1 MDHEN, CDR2 SYDVKM. This CDR3 is 11 amino acids long. Trimming shortened V by 2 bases and J by 10 bases, and 8 bases separated the two germline ends. The CDR3 nucleotides read TGTGCCAGCAGTTTAGGGACTTACTACACCTTC. This translates into CASSLGTYYTF.

V usage is TRBV5-1 and J usage is TRBJ2-5; tentatively, D is TRBD1 or TRBD2 (5 bases each). The CDR3 spans 15 residues. The V gene's germline CDR1 is SGHRS and CDR2 YFSETQ. V lost 0 bases, J lost 5 bases, and 14 bases lay in between. The DNA of the CDR3 is TGCGCCAGCAGCTTGGGAGGGGCCCTAGGGGAGACCCAGTACTTC. Amino acids: CASSLGGALGETQYF.

This chain connects TRBV10-3 to TRBJ2-1; TRBD2 matches at 7 bases. This CDR3 region has 15 residues. The germline V gene encodes CDR1 ENHRY and CDR2 SYGVKD. With 9 bases clipped from V and 5 bases from J, the junction kept 13 bases outside the gene matches. The CDR3 DNA sequence: TGTGCCATGATGGCCCCTAGCGGACTTAACAATGAGCAGTTCTTC. It specifies CAMMAPSGLNNEQFF.